This T cell receptor (beta chain) was captured by sequencing in a study of identifying expanded T cells in peripheral blood. In the case of this clone: Its antigen is unknown.

During the collection period, no donor immune events like infections were recorded. The germline gives CDR1 SGHTA, CDR2 FQGTGA. The CDR3 is 16 amino acids. V dropped 0 bases and J dropped 7 bases, with 19 bases sitting between them. The table came from immunoSEQ multiplex PCR; TCRdb's copy has only in-frame clones and leaves some out. The table shows some 100,000 clones, with 80% to 90% occurring only once. Findings and limits, study-wide: Differentially abundant clones: about 1.2 between replicates, around 17 at around 14 days, less than 20 at four.

The sample consisted of blood. The chain employs TRBV7-3 and TRBJ2-7; D is perhaps TRBD1 or TRBD2 (5 bases each). This receptor was taken from a person aged 18 to 75 in good health. CDR3 DNA: TGTGCCAGCAGCTTAACGTCGGGGCAGGGAATGCGAGAGCAGTACTTC. Encoded protein: CASSLTSGQGMREQYF.